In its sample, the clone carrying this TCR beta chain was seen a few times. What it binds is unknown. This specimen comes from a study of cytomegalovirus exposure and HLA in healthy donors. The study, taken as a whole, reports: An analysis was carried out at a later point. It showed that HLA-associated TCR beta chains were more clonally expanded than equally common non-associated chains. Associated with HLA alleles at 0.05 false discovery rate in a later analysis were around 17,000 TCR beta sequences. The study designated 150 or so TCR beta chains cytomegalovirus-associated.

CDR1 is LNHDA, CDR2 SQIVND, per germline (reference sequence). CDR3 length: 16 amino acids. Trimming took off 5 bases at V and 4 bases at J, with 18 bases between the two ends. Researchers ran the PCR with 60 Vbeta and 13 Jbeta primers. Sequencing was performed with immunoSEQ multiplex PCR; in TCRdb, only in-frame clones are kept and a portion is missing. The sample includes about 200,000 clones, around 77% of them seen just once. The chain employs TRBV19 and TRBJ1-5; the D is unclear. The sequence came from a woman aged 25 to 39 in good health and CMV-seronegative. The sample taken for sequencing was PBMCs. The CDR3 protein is CASSAPAHRPNQPQHF. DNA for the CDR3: TGTGCCAGTAGTGCCCCGGCTCACAGACCAAATCAGCCCCAGCATTTT.